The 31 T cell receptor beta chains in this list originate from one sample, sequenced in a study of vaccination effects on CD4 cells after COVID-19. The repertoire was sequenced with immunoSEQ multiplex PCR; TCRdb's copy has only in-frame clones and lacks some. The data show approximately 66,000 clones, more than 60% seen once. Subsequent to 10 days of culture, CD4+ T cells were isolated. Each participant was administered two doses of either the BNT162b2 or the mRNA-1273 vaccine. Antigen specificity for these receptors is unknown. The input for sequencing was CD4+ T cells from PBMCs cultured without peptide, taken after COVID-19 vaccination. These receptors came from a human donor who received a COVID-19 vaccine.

The CDR3 loop reads CASRDRDSSNQPQHF. The DNA of the CDR3 is TGTGCCAGTAGGGACAGGGACAGTAGCAATCAGCCCCAGCATTTT. V is TRBV19 and J is TRBJ1-5, with TRBD1 identical over 8 bases. Trimming cost V 6 bases and J 0 bases; bases outside gene matches: 4. The CDR3 has 15 residues. Germline CDR1 reads LNHDA; CDR2 reads SQIVND (reference sequence).

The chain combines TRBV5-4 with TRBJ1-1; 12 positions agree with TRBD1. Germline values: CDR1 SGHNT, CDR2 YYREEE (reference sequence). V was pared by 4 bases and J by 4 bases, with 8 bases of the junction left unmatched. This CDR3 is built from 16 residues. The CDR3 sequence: CASSQLGQGAVTEAFF. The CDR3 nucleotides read TGTGCCAGCAGCCAACTGGGACAGGGGGCAGTCACTGAAGCTTTCTTT.

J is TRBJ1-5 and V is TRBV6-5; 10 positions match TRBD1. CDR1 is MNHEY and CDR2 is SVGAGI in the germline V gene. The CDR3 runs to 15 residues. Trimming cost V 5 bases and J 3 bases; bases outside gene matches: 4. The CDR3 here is CASSRDRGPNQPQHF. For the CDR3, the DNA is TGTGCCAGCAGTAGGGACAGGGGCCCCAATCAGCCCCAGCATTTT.

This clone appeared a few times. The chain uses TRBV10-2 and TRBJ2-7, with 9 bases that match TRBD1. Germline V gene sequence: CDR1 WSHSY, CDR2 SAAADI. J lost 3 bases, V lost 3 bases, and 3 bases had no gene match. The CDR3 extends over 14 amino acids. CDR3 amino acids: CASSDLGQGYEQYV. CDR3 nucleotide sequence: TGCGCCAGCAGTGATTTGGGACAGGGCTACGAGCAGTACGTC.

This chain's CDR3 is CASSYSINYGYTF. CDR3 DNA sequence: TGTGCCAGCAGTTACTCGATTAACTATGGCTACACCTTC. V gene TRBV6-5 combines with J gene TRBJ1-2; no reliable D call. Germline CDR1 MNHEY, CDR2 SVGAGI. V lost 0 bases to trimming and J lost 1 base, with 3 bases between them. This CDR3 is built from 13 residues.

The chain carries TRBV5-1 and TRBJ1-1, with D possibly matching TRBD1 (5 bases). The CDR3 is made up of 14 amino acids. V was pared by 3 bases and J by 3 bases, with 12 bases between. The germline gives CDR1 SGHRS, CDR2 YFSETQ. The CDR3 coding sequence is TGCGCCAGCAGCTCAGGGATGGCTGACACTGAAGCTTTCTTT. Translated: CASSSGMADTEAFF.

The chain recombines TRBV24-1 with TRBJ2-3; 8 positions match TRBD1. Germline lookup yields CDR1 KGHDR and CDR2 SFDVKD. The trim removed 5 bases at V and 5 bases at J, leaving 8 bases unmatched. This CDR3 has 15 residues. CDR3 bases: TGTGCCACCAGTGCCAAGACAGGGGCAAGAGATACGCAGTATTTT. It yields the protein CATSAKTGARDTQYF.

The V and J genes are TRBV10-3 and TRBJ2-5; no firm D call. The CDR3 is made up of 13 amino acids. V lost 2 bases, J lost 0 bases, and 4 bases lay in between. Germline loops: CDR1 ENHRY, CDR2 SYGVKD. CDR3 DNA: TGTGCCATCAGTGAGAGGTACCAAGAGACCCAGTACTTC. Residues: CAISERYQETQYF.

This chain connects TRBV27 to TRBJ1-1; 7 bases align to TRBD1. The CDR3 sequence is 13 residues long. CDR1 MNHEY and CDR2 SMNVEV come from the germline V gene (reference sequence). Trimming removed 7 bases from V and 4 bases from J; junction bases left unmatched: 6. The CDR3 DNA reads TGTGCCAGCAACGACAGGGAGAGCACTGAAGCTTTCTTT. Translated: CASNDRESTEAFF.

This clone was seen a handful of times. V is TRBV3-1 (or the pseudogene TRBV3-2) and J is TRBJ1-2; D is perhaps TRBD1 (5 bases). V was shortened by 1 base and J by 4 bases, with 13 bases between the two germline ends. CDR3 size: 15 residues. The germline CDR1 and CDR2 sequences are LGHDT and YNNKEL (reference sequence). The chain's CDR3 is CASSQAQGGSYGYTF. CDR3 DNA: TGTGCCAGCAGCCAAGCCCAGGGAGGTTCCTATGGCTACACCTTC.

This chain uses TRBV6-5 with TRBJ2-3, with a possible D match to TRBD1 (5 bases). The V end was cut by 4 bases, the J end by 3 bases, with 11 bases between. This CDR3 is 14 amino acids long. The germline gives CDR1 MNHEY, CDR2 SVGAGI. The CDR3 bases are TGTGCCAGCAGTTTGCAGGGTGGGACAGATACGCAGTATTTT. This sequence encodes CASSLQGGTDTQYF.

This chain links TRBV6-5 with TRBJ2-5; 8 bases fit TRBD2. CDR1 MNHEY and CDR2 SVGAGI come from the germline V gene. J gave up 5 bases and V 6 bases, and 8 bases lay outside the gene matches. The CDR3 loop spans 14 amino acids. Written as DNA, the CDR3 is TGTGCCAGCAGGACACCGGGGGGGCAGGAGACCCAGTACTTC. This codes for CASRTPGGQETQYF.

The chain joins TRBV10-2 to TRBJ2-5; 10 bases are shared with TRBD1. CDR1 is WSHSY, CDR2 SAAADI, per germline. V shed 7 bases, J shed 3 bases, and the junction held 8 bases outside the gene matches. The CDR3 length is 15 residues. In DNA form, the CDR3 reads TGCGCCAGCAAGGATCGGGGGACAGGGGAAGAGACCCAGTACTTC. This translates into CASKDRGTGEETQYF.

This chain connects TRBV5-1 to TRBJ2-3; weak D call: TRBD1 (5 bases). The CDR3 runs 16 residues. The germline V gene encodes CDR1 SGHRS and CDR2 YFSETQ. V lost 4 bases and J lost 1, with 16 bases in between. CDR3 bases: TGCGCCAGCAGCACCACCCTAAGGGGTGGCACAGATACGCAGTATTTT. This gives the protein CASSTTLRGGTDTQYF. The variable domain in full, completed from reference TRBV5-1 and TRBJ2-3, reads KAGVTQTPRYLIKTRGQQVTLSCSPISGHRSVSWYQQTPGQGLQFLFEYFSETQRNKGNFPGRFSGRQFSNSRSEMNVSTLELGDSALYLCASSTTLRGGTDTQYFGPGTRLTVL.

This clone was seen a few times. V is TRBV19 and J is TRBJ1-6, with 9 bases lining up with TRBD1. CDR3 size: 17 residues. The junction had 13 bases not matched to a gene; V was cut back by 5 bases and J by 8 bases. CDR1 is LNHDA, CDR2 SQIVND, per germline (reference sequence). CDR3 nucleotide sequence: TGTGCCAGTAGTCGGATGGGGACAGGGCATTCGGATTCACCCCTCCACTTT. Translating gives CASSRMGTGHSDSPLHF. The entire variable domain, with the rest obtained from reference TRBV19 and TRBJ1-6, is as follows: DGGITQSPKYLFRKEGQNVTLSCEQNLNHDAMYWYRQDPGQGLRLIYYSQIVNDFQKGDIAEGYSVSREKKESFPLTVTSAQKNPTAFYLCASSRMGTGHSDSPLHFGNGTRLTVT.

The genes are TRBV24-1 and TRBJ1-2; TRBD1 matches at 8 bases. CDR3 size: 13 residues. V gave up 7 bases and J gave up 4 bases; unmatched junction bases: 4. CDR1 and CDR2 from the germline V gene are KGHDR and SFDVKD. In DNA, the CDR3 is TGTGCCACCAGCGGACAGGGTACCTATGGCTACACCTTC. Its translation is CATSGQGTYGYTF.

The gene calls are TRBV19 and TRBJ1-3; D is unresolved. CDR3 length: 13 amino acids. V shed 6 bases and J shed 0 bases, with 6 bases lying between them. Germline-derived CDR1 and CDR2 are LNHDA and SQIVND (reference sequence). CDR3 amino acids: CASRRYSGNTIYF. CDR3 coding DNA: TGTGCCAGTAGACGGTACTCTGGAAACACCATATATTTT. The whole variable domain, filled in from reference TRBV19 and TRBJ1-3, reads DGGITQSPKYLFRKEGQNVTLSCEQNLNHDAMYWYRQDPGQGLRLIYYSQIVNDFQKGDIAEGYSVSREKKESFPLTVTSAQKNPTAFYLCASRRYSGNTIYFGEGSWLTVV.

In DNA form, the CDR3 reads TGTGCCAGCAGCGTAACCGGGGAGCTGTTTTTT. Amino acids: CASSVTGELFF. This chain uses TRBV9 with TRBJ2-2, with D unclear. This CDR3 spans 11 amino acids. Per germline, CDR1 SGDLS and CDR2 YYNGEE. Trimming left V 1 base short and J 5 bases short, with 0 bases between.

DNA of the CDR3: TGTGCCAGCTCACCACGGGGACTAGCGGGGGAGCGAGTACGAGAGACCCAGTACTTC. Translated: CASSPRGLAGERVRETQYF. The V call is TRBV18, the J call TRBJ2-5, with 14 bases identical to TRBD2. Germline loops: CDR1 KGHSH, CDR2 LQKENI. V was clipped by 1 base and J by 4 bases; unmatched bases: 11. This CDR3 spans 19 amino acids.

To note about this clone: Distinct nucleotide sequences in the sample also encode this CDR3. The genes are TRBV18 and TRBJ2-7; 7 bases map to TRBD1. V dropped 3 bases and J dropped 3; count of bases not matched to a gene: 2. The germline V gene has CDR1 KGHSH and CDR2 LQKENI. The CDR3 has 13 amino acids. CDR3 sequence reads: CASSPGQDYEQYV. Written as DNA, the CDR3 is TGTGCCAGCTCACCCGGACAGGACTACGAGCAGTACGTC.

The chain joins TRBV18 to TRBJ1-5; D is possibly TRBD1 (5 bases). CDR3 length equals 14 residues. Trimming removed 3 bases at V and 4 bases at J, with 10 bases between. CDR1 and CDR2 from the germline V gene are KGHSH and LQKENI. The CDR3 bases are TGTGCCAGCTCACCCGGTGGGGGAAATCAGCCCCAGCATTTT. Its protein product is CASSPGGGNQPQHF.

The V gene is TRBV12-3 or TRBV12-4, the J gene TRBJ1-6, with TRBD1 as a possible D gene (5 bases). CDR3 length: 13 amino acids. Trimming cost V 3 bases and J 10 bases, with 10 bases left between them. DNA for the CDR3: TGTGCCAGCAGTTTGGACATAGGGTCACCCCTCCACTTT. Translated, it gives CASSLDIGSPLHF.

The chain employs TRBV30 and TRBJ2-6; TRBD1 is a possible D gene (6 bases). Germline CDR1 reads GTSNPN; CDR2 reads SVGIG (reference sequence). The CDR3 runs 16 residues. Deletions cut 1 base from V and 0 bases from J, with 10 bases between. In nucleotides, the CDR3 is TGTGCCTGGAGTGCAAAGGACAGCTCTGGGGCCAACGTCCTGACTTTC. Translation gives CAWSAKDSSGANVLTF.

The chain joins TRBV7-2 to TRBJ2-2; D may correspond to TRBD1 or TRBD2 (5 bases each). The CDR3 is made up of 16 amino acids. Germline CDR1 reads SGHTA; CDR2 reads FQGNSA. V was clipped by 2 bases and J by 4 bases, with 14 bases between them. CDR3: CASSLMTGRGTGELFF. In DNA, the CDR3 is TGTGCCAGCAGCTTAATGACGGGACGTGGCACCGGGGAGCTGTTTTTT.

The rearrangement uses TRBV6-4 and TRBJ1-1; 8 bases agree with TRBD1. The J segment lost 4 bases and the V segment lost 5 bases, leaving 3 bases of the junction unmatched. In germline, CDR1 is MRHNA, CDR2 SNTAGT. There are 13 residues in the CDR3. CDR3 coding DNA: TGTGCCAGCAGTCAGGGGGCAAGCACTGAAGCTTTCTTT. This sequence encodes CASSQGASTEAFF.

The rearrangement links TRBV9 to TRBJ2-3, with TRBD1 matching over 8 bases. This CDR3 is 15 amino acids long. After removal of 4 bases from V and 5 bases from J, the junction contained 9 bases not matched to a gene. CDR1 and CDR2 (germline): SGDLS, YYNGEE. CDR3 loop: CASSPRQGYGDTQYF. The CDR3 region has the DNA TGTGCCAGCAGCCCCCGACAGGGGTACGGAGATACGCAGTATTTT.

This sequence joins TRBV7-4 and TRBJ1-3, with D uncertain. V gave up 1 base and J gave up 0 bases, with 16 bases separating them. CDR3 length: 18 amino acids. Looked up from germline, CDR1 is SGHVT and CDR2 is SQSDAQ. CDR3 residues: CASSLGHSASSSGNTIYF. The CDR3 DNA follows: TGTGCCAGCAGCTTAGGCCACTCCGCCTCATCCTCTGGAAACACCATATATTTT.

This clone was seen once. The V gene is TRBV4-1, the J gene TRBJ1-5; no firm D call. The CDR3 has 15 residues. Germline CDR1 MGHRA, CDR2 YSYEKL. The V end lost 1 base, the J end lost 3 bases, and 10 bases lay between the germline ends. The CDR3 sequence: CASSQGEQINQPQHF. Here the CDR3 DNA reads TGCGCCAGCAGCCAAGGTGAACAGATCAATCAGCCCCAGCATTTT.

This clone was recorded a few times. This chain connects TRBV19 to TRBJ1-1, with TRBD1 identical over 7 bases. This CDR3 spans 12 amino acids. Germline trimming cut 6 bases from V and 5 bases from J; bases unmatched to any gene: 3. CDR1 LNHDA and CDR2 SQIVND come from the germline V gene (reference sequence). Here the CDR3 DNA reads TGTGCCAGTAGGCAGGGGGGGACTGAAGCTTTCTTT. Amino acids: CASRQGGTEAFF.

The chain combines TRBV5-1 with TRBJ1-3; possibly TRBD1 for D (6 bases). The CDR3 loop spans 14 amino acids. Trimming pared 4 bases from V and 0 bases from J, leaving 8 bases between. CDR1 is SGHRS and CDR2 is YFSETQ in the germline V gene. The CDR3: CASSRTASGNTIYF. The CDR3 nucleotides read TGCGCCAGCAGCAGGACAGCCTCTGGAAACACCATATATTTT.

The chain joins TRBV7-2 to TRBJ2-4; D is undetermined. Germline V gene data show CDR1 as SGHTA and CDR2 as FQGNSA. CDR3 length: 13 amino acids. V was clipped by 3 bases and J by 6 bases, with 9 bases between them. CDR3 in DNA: TGTGCCAGCAGCTTGACCGACACAAACATTCAGTACTTC. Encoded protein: CASSLTDTNIQYF. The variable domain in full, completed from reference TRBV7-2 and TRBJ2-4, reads GAGVSQSPSNKVTEKGKDVELRCDPISGHTALYWYRQSLGQGLEFLIYFQGNSAPDKSGLPSDRFSAERTGGSVSTLTIQRTQQEDSAVYLCASSLTDTNIQYFGAGTRLSVL.